Presented here are 17 T cell receptor beta chains from one specimen sequenced in a study of cytomegalovirus exposure and HLA in healthy donors. The PCR had 60 Vbeta and 13 Jbeta primers. Sequenced by immunoSEQ multiplex PCR; TCRdb stores in-frame clones only, minus some. The sample contains 150,000 to 200,000 clones, 80% to 90% of which appear only once. Sample: PBMCs. These receptor sequences come from a woman aged 18-29 years in good health and CMV-seronegative.

In this sample, this clone turned up once. The gene calls are TRBV7-9 and TRBJ1-2, with TRBD1 as a possible D gene (5 bases). V was trimmed by 5 bases and J by 0 bases, leaving 22 bases between them. CDR3 length: 18 residues. From germline, CDR1 is SEHNR and CDR2 FQNEAQ (reference sequence). CDR3 sequence: CASSPQAGRQYSNYGYTF. In nucleotides, the CDR3 is TGTGCCAGCAGCCCCCAGGCTGGGCGACAGTATTCTAACTATGGCTACACCTTC.

The chain uses TRBV18 and TRBJ2-3; 11 bases agree with TRBD2. Germline V gene sequence: CDR1 KGHSH, CDR2 LQKENI. CDR3 length: 15 amino acids. V lost 3 bases to trimming and J lost 6 bases; unmatched junction nucleotides: 5. The CDR3 coding sequence is TGTGCCAGCTCACCGGGACTAGCGGTGGGGGATACGCAGTATTTT. As protein: CASSPGLAVGDTQYF.

The J gene is TRBJ2-1, the V gene TRBV21-1; the listed D gene, TRBD2, was not tested against the DNA. TRBV21-1 is labeled a pseudogene. The CDR3 loop spans 19 amino acids. Written as DNA, the CDR3 is TGTGCCAGCAGCAAAGTTTCCCTAGCGGGAGGGATGGGGTACAATGAGCAGTTCTTC. Its translation: CASSKVSLAGGMGYNEQFF.

V gene TRBV27 combines with J gene TRBJ2-7; the match to TRBD2 covers 13 bases. The CDR3 contains 16 residues. Germline values: CDR1 MNHEY, CDR2 SMNVEV (reference sequence). V lost 8 bases and J lost 4; bases outside the gene matches: 11. CDR3 nucleotide sequence: TGTGCCAGCCGAAGGACTAGCGGGGGCCGGGATTACGAGCAGTACTTC. It translates to CASRRTSGGRDYEQYF.

J is TRBJ1-1 and V is TRBV5-1; the match to TRBD1 covers 8 bases. Trimming took 3 bases from V and 1 from J; bases not matched to a gene: 5. CDR3 length: 15 amino acids. Germline CDR1 is SGHRS and CDR2 is YFSETQ. The CDR3 DNA reads TGCGCCAGCAGCTCAAAGCAGGGGGCGAACACTGAAGCTTTCTTT. Translated, it gives CASSSKQGANTEAFF.

The chain has TRBV5-1 and TRBJ1-4, with 8 bases that match TRBD1. V lost 0 bases and J lost 8; bases outside the gene matches: 6. The germline CDR1 and CDR2 sequences are SGHRS and YFSETQ. CDR3 length: 15 amino acids. The CDR3 spells CASSLEDRVGEKLFF. DNA of the CDR3: TGCGCCAGCAGCTTGGAGGACAGGGTTGGGGAAAAACTGTTTTTT.

The V call is TRBV19, the J call TRBJ2-2; TRBD2 matches at 7 bases. Germline CDR1 is LNHDA and CDR2 is SQIVND (reference sequence). The CDR3 is made up of 15 amino acids. J gave up 4 bases and V 5 bases, and 7 bases lay outside the gene matches. The CDR3 DNA sequence: TGTGCCAGTAGTGGAAACTTAGCGGGCACCGGGGAGCTGTTTTTT. Translating it yields CASSGNLAGTGELFF.

The chain joins TRBV5-1 to TRBJ1-1, with D hard to call. CDR3 length: 14 residues. Trimming took 0 bases from V and 1 from J, leaving 7 bases between them. Germline V gene sequence: CDR1 SGHRS, CDR2 YFSETQ. CDR3 nucleotide sequence: TGCGCCAGCAGCTTGGCAACGGGGAACACTGAAGCTTTCTTT. It encodes CASSLATGNTEAFF.

The V call is TRBV11-2, the J call TRBJ1-3, with 9 bases identical to TRBD1. The germline V gene has CDR1 SGHAT and CDR2 FQNNGV. Losses at the gene ends were 4 bases for V and 0 bases for J; bases not matched to a gene: 4. The length of the CDR3 is 16 residues. CDR3 DNA sequence: TGTGCCAGCAGCTCGGGACAGGGAAGCTCTGGAAACACCATATATTTT. Translated, it gives CASSSGQGSSGNTIYF. The variable domain in full, completed from reference TRBV11-2 and TRBJ1-3, reads EAGVAQSPRYKIIEKRQSVAFWCNPISGHATLYWYQQILGQGPKLLIQFQNNGVVDDSQLPKDRFSAERLKGVDSTLKIQPAKLEDSAVYLCASSSGQGSSGNTIYFGEGSWLTVV.

The genes are TRBV4-1 and TRBJ2-3; the match to TRBD2 covers 11 bases. The trim removed 4 bases at V and 5 bases at J, leaving 8 bases unmatched. From germline, CDR1 is MGHRA and CDR2 YSYEKL. The CDR3 runs 16 residues. The CDR3 region is CASSPRGTSGRDTQYF. The DNA of the CDR3 is TGCGCCAGCAGCCCCCGAGGAACTAGCGGGAGAGATACGCAGTATTTT.

V usage is TRBV5-1 and J usage is TRBJ2-1; 7 bases fit TRBD1. Germline V gene data show CDR1 as SGHRS and CDR2 as YFSETQ. V gave up 0 bases and J gave up 1 base; unmatched junction bases: 4. CDR3 size: 16 residues. DNA of the CDR3: TGCGCCAGCAGCTTGGATGTGACAGGGTCCTACAATGAGCAGTTCTTC. Amino acid sequence: CASSLDVTGSYNEQFF.

The DNA for the CDR3 is TGCGCCAGTCTCGGAGGTAGTCTCTCAGATACGCAGTATTTT. Protein product: CASLGGSLSDTQYF. The J gene is TRBJ2-3, the V gene TRBV5-1; possible D gene TRBD2, 5 bases. V lost 8 bases and J lost 4, with 17 bases in between. There are 14 residues in the CDR3. From germline, CDR1 is SGHRS and CDR2 YFSETQ.

Regarding this clone: The junction shows a germline mismatch at one end, possibly a read error. This chain joins TRBV6-1 and TRBJ2-7, with 11 positions matching TRBD1. This CDR3 has 15 residues. Germline CDR1 MNHNS, CDR2 SASEGT. CDR3: CVSSDPGQGAYEQYF. The CDR3 DNA reads as TGTGTCAGCAGTGACCCGGGACAGGGGGCCTACGAGCAGTACTTC.

The chain couples TRBV30 to TRBJ2-7; 7 bases are a match to TRBD1. With V trimmed by 5 bases and J by 3 bases, 4 bases remained unmatched. Germline V CDR1 and CDR2: GTSNPN, SVGIG (reference sequence). The CDR3 consists of 12 residues. The CDR3 DNA sequence: TGTGCCTGGCTGGGACAGAACTACGAGCAGTACTTC. This translates into CAWLGQNYEQYF.

The chain uses TRBV28 and TRBJ1-5; TRBD1 agrees at 7 bases. V gave up 8 bases and J gave up 3 bases; unmatched junction bases: 10. This CDR3 spans 15 amino acids. Germline V gene data show CDR1 as MDHEN and CDR2 as SYDVKM. The DNA of the CDR3 is TGTGCCAGCGAATCCACAGGGGTTCCCAATCAGCCCCAGCATTTT. Amino acids: CASESTGVPNQPQHF.

The rearrangement uses TRBV5-4 and TRBJ2-6; tentatively, D is TRBD1 (6 bases). V dropped 2 bases and J dropped 4 bases, with 10 bases sitting between them. This CDR3 is built from 15 residues. Germline loops: CDR1 SGHNT, CDR2 YYREEE (reference sequence). CDR3 nucleotides: TGTGCCAGCAGCTTTGGGGACACCGGGGCCAACGTCCTGACTTTC. Protein sequence: CASSFGDTGANVLTF.

The genes are TRBV4-1 and TRBJ2-1, with a weak D call TRBD2 (6 bases). This CDR3 is 13 amino acids long. Germline V gene lookup returns CDR1 MGHRA and CDR2 YSYEKL. Trimming removed 1 base at V and 8 bases at J, with 9 bases between. The CDR3 region is CASSQGLGDEQFF. For the CDR3, the DNA is TGCGCCAGCAGCCAAGGACTAGGGGATGAGCAGTTCTTC.